This entry features one T cell receptor beta chain sequence. As yet, its antigen is unknown. This sample stems from a study of fetal regulatory T cell absence and autoimmunity. Study-wide results and limits: Broadly similar TRB gene family usage was seen in pancreas and cord blood. Oligoclonal TCR enrichment in pancreas over cord blood reached over 95-fold for some clones. In IPEX syndrome, oligoclonal enrichment was read as supporting prenatal antigen-driven autoimmunity in the pancreas.

This was a survey-level run. The data were produced by immunoSEQ multiplex PCR, yet TCRdb's version contains in-frame clones alone and is incomplete. Of 45,000 to 50,000 clones in the sample, about four fifths were seen once. V was shortened by 6 bases and J by 9 bases, with 12 bases between the two germline ends. CDR1 is KGHSH and CDR2 is LQKENI in the germline V gene. The CDR3 sequence is 12 residues long. Sequencing was performed on cord blood. The sequence came from a newborn boy with IPEX syndrome. The chain has TRBV18 and TRBJ2-4; the D gene is possibly TRBD1 (5 bases). The CDR3 nucleotides read TGTGCCAGCTCGTTCAGGGATGGCATTCAGTACTTC. Protein sequence: CASSFRDGIQYF.